This T cell receptor beta chain is from a study of tissue T cells after allogeneic stem cell transplantation. Assay used: immunoSEQ multiplex PCR; TCRdb lists only in-frame clones, some missing. The table records thousands of clones, 47% of them present only once. Time point specified: mouse harvest day 7 after allogeneic transplant. Each mouse received 10^7 T-cell-depleted marrow cells plus 10^6 splenic CD5+ T cells by tail vein. Mice had MHC-mismatched B6 into BALB/c GVHD, sampled day 7 or 14. Study results and caveats: In patients and mice, blood and spleen missed much of tissue repertoire. Anatomically similar tissues had similar TCR repertoires within each patient.

This clone came up once. What it binds is not known. Gene and germline names: mouse. The read comes to an end 1 residue before the CDR3 does, leaving the germline J gene to fill in the end. V gave up 4 bases and J gave up 2 bases, with 9 bases separating them. Germline V gene lookup returns CDR1 NSHNY and CDR2 SYGAGN. The CDR3 covers 13 residues. The TCR comes from a female BALB/c mouse given C57BL/6 T cells with graft-versus-host disease after an allogeneic hematopoietic cell transplant. The genes are TRBV13-1 and TRBJ1-1; D possibly corresponds to TRBD1 (5 bases). Sequencing was performed on gut tissue. The part of the CDR3 DNA that was read is TGTGCCAGCAGTACCGGGGGTAACACAGAAGTCTTC. Residues: CASSTGGNTEVF. The whole CDR3 reads CASSTGGNTEVFF.